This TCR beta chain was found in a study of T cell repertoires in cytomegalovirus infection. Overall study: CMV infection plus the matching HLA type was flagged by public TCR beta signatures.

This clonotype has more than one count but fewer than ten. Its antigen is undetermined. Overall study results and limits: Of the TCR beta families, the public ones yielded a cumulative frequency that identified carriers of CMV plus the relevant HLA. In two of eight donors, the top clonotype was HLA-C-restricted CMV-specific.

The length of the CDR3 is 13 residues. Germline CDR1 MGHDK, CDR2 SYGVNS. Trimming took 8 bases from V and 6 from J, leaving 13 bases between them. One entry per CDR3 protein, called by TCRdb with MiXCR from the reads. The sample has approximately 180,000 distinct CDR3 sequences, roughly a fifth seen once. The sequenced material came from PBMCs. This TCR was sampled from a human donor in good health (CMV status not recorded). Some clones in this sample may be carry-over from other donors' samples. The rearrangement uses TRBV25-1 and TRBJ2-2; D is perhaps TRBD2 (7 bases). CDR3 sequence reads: CASAYGGPGELFF. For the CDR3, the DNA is TGTGCCAGCGCTTACGGGGGGCCCGGGGAGCTGTTTTTT.